These 7 T cell receptor beta chains originate from one sample sequenced in a study of monozygotic twins with inflammatory bowel disease. TCRdb reprocessed the 5' RACE reads and stores each CDR3 protein as one record, lacking DNA. The sample totals hundreds of thousands of distinct CDR3 sequences. The specimen was blood. These receptor sequences come from a human donor with ulcerative colitis or Crohn's disease, or a healthy co-twin of an affected twin (not recorded which).

The chain carries TRBV5-1 and TRBJ2-4; TCRdb indicates TRBD2, and absent DNA this call remains unverified. This CDR3 spans 15 amino acids. The germline gives CDR1 SGHRS, CDR2 YFSETQ. This CDR3 is CASRSSEIAHYIQYF.

V usage is TRBV10-2 and J usage is TRBJ1-3; TCRdb names TRBD1, which stays unverified in the absence of DNA. CDR3 length: 16 amino acids. Germline V gene data show CDR1 as WSHSY and CDR2 as SAAADI. CDR3 protein: CASSGGRRNSGNTIYF.

The chain recombines TRBV20-1 with TRBJ2-7; the TRBD1 assignment by TCRdb is unverifiable without DNA. The CDR3 totals 14 residues. Germline V gene sequence: CDR1 DFQATT, CDR2 SNEGSKA (reference sequence). The chain's CDR3 is CSAQTGTPGFEQYF.

The chain carries TRBV20-1 and TRBJ2-7; TCRdb selects TRBD2, and the lack of DNA leaves this call unchecked. Looked up from germline, CDR1 is DFQATT and CDR2 is SNEGSKA (reference sequence). The CDR3 is 14 amino acids. The CDR3 sequence is CSAPRTSGGFEQYF.

V usage is TRBV7-2 and J usage is TRBJ1-2. CDR3 length equals 13 residues. CDR1 is SGHTA, CDR2 FQGNSA, per germline. The chain's CDR3 is CASSPMALYGYTF. Filled out from reference TRBV7-2 and TRBJ1-2, the complete variable domain reads GAGVSQSPSNKVTEKGKDVELRCDPISGHTALYWYRQSLGQGLEFLIYFQGNSAPDKSGLPSDRFSAERTGGSVSTLTIQRTQQEDSAVYLCASSPMALYGYTFGSGTRLTVV.

The chain joins TRBV20-1 to TRBJ2-5; TCRdb's D call, TRBD1, is unchecked because there is no DNA. Germline lookup yields CDR1 DFQATT and CDR2 SNEGSKA (reference sequence). This CDR3 has 15 residues. The CDR3 spells CSASGGQVLQETQYF.

The CDR3 protein is CASSPRNTDYEQYF. The chain carries TRBV7-8 and TRBJ2-7. Germline V lookup: CDR1 SGHVS, CDR2 FQNEAQ. The CDR3 totals 14 residues.